This entry features one T cell receptor (beta chain) sequence. This clone was seen more than once but under ten times. Its antigen is unknown. It has no much larger one-base neighbor in the sample; base qualities were not kept. The data derive from a study of cytomegalovirus exposure and HLA in healthy donors (dated by TCRdb to the late 2010s). The study in broad terms: An earlier analysis of some 550 of the donors reported 250 to 300 Gb of sequence data and 100 million to 140 million unique TCR beta sequences from 190 million or so T cells. Roughly 300 gigabases of sequencing data and around 87 million unique TCR sequences were included in an early release covering several hundred HLA-typed donors. Of the approximately 400 genotyped donors, 81% were placed in the genetic ancestry cluster associated with self-reported Caucasian donors. The study was designed to test whether signatures of past pathogen exposure could be identified by cataloging public T cell receptors. The T cell repertoires of some 700 subjects were profiled by immunosequencing and related to cytomegalovirus serostatus. Besides the first cohort of more than 650 subjects, a separate validation cohort made up of over 100 different subjects was used. To predict cytomegalovirus infection status, the study brought together high-throughput TCR immunosequencing, statistical association of individual TCRs with disease status, and machine learning. A later analysis re-analyzed previously published TCR beta repertoires from roughly 690 donors and added high-resolution HLA genotyping to study TCR occurrence patterns. In the later analysis, no new phenotypic data were used to find candidate immune exposures; instead, reliance was placed on TCR beta sequences and their occurrence across donors. An earlier analysis of approximately 630 of the donors applied high-throughput TCR beta sequencing to assess whether each TCR beta V gene segment acted as functional or pseudogenic. Donor age, sex, ethnicity and CMV serostatus were collected together with the repertoire data. A later genetic analysis used genome-wide SNP genotypes for about three fifths of the roughly 700 donors, treating that subset as a discovery cohort. Every repertoire in the discovery cohort had been generated on one and the same sequencing platform. HLA typing covered class I and class II loci at four-digit resolution. Typing coverage differed by locus: A, B, C, DRB1 and DQB1 were typed in roughly 620-630 donors, DQA1 in about 550, DPA1 in some 570, and DPB1 in 450 to 490. Several DR-DQ haplotypes were handled as single units for association and clustering because linkage in the cohort was strong. Among 300 to 450 genotyped donors of the cohort, an average of roughly 240,000 unique TCR beta nucleotide sequences were sequenced per donor, around 20% of them non-productive. Study-level results and caveats: A cluster of highly shared sequence variants was judged likely to be a technical artifact of the sequencing pipeline. The only immune exposure information available for the cohort was CMV serostatus. The authors suggested that the approach could potentially be generalized to other disease states and immunological phenotypes. The 87-base-pair reads could not distinguish some IMGT-functional V segments, including TRBV6-2 and TRBV6-3, so those segments were excluded. Broadly in line with IMGT annotations, most TCR beta V segments showed up in productive rearrangements about 87% or about 30% of the time in an earlier analysis of several hundred of the donors. Sequencing depth was assumed to be roughly uniform across donors in the presence/absence analyses, though that assumption may not hold. Over 15 rarely observed V segments, including chromosome 9 orphons, were excluded from the earlier analysis of just under 600 of the donors because counts were too low. While some public TCRs were present in many individuals, most TCR sequences turned up only very rarely across donors. Strong co-occurrence of HLA alleles, especially DR and DQ, made assigning TCR associations to individual alleles difficult. According to a later analysis, TCR association rates differed among HLA loci, with DRB1 alleles showing the most associated TCRs and HLA-C alleles showing the fewest. A later analysis associated 15,000 to 20,000 TCR beta sequences with specific HLA alleles at a false discovery rate of 0.05. In a later analysis, several top co-occurrence clusters were reported to appear linked to parvovirus B19, influenza, CMV and Epstein-Barr virus. Linkage disequilibrium might explain the correlated functional status among segregating V segments, but an unknown experimental factor could not be excluded. In vitro tests confirmed that a few of the cytomegalovirus-associated TCR beta chains recognize cytomegalovirus antigens. The cohort was sequenced for TCR beta chains only, and without alpha or paired-chain data the features that could be detected were limited. The study listed 150 to 200 TCR beta chains as associated with cytomegalovirus. Compared with equally common non-associated chains, HLA-associated TCR beta chains in a later analysis were more clonally expanded and had lower generation probabilities. Cytomegalovirus status was reported to be diagnosed by the classifier with high specificity and sensitivity in both the original and validation cohorts. A further reported finding was that TCR beta sequences accurately predicted the HLA-A and HLA-B alleles for most subjects in the first cohort. HLA typing was unavailable for some donors at each locus, so association tests used only the typed subset. In a later genetic analysis, fewer N-insertions in productive TCRs were reported among donors in an Asian-associated ancestry cluster than the roughly 640-donor mean. In a later analysis, most CMV-associated TCR beta chains were found to appear HLA-restricted, with HLA associations seemingly driven largely by CMV exposure. In a later genetic analysis, a missense DCLRE1C variant was associated with V-gene and J-gene trimming of TCR beta chains, and the association was replicated in an independent cohort.

V is cut by 5 bases and J by 3 bases, and the space between the germline ends is 14 bases. CDR1 SEHNR and CDR2 FQNEAQ were looked up in the germline V gene (reference sequence). From cysteine to phenylalanine, the CDR3 is 15 amino acids long. The kept DNA is CDR3 alone, 45 bases in frame from the first base. Receptor libraries were prepared by the immunoSEQ multiplex PCR assay. The multiplex PCR relied on a mix of 60 forward primers for TCR Vbeta segments and 13 reverse primers for TCR Jbeta segments. The CDR3 region of rearranged TCR beta genes was amplified from genomic DNA with a multiplex PCR assay. The amplified TCR beta libraries were sequenced on the Illumina HiSeq System as 87-base-pair reads. Under the source paper's analysis protocol: A later analysis tallied approximately 87 million unique TCR beta chains across the approximately 670 repertoires, and approximately 9.9 million of those chains were shared by two or more donors. Raw reads were error-corrected and collapsed into unique sequences by a nearest-neighbor algorithm in which closely related sequences were merged to remove PCR and sequencing errors. To assign V, D and J gene segments, CDR3 sequences were aligned to IMGT reference sequences. Each retained sequence needed at least a six-nucleotide match to both a V gene segment and a J gene segment. Rearrangements were called productive when the CDR3 lacked stop codons and stayed in frame with V and J; all others were non-productive. CDR3 was defined by IMGT convention, running from the second conserved V-encoded cysteine to the conserved J-encoded phenylalanine. The earlier analysis of some 580 of the donors excluded any sequence lacking an unambiguous match to a single V gene segment. In an earlier analysis of 587 of the donors, V segments were called functional above 56.7% productive rearrangements and were called segregating when the between-donor standard deviation exceeded 5%. A statistical classification framework was built to diagnose cytomegalovirus status from the catalog of TCR beta chain sequences. A later analysis assigned V and J genes by comparing TCR nucleotide sequences with IMGT/GENE-DB human TR gene sequences. In a later analysis, CDR3 sequences and most-parsimonious VDJ recombination scenarios were assigned using the TCRdist pipeline. In a later analysis, every TCR beta chain was defined by the combination of its CDR3 amino acid sequence and its V-gene family, and reads without a unique V-gene family were dropped. To address suspected cross-contamination and a sequencing artifact, a later analysis removed 592 highly shared, low-generation-probability nucleotide sequences. For each public chain, a later analysis derived a clonal expansion index from normalized ranks of inferred template counts within each repertoire. A later analysis computed generation probabilities with a VDJ recombination model fitted to out-of-frame rearrangements, and checked the results against IGoR. In a later analysis, hypergeometric tests were used to score TCR-TCR, TCR-HLA and TCR-CMV co-occurrence, with a repertoire-size bias correction applied to TCR pairs. In a later analysis, false discovery rates were estimated by permuting HLA or CMV assignments 20 times. In a later analysis, co-occurring TCRs were grouped using DBSCAN, and TCRdist sequence similarity was added for clustering within HLA-allele-positive subsets. Repertoires with fewer than 30,000 or more than 120,000 public chains, plus five repertoires with anomalous nucleotide sharing, were excluded from co-occurrence clustering. TCRdb took this table from immuneACCESS and kept in-frame rearrangements with V and J called. Such tables lack part of the clones; where checked against another copy, unresolved V genes explain under half of the gap, and the rest is unexplained. That table gives V, J and clone size, and the DNA gave D and trimming. In all, the sample holds over 100,000 clones, and 80% to 85% of those were seen once. More than 2% of the sample is in the top ten clones.

The cohort comprised under 700 healthy bone marrow donors. At the time of sampling, every cohort member was nominally healthy, though immune exposures that went unrecorded were likely present. The donor was CMV seronegative and was included in the group of 352 seronegative cohort members. Each donor provided a peripheral blood sample, and peripheral blood mononuclear cells were used for TCR beta sequencing. The Qiagen DNeasy Blood Extraction Kit was used to extract genomic DNA from the blood cell samples. The receptor chain draws on TRBV7-9 and TRBJ2-1, with the D gene uncertain. This TCR came from a woman in her 30s in good health and CMV-seronegative. The sample consisted of PBMCs. The CDR3 has the sequence CASSLRKVGYNEQFF. The nucleotide sequence is given as TGTGCCAGCAGCCTCAGGAAAGTCGGCTACAATGAGCAGTTCTTC.